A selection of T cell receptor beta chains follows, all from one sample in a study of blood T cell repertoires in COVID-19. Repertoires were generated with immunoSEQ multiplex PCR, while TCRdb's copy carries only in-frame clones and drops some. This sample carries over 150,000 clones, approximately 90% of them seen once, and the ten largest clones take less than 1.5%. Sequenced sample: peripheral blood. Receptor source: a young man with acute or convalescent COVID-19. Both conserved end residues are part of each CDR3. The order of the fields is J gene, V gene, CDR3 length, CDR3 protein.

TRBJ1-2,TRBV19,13,CASSIGRNYGYTF
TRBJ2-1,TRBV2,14,CATTPGLARNEQFF
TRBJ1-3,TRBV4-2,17,CASSQNTGINSGNTIYF
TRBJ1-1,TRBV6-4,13,CASSQGQGTEAFF
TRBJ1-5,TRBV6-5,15,CASTGGHLNNQPQHF
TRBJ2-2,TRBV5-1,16,CASSADGNQPTGELFF
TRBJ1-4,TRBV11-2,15,CASSLNGRLNEKLFF
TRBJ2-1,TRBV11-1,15,CASSPGQGALHEQFF
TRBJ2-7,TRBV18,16,CASSPLLGGPSYEQYF
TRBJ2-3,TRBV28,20,CASPPRGWGTPSGGADTQYF
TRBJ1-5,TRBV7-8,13,CASSLSPPQPQHF
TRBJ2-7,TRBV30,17,CAWSPKEIELGNYEQYF
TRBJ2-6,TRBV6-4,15,CATDQRGSGANVLTF
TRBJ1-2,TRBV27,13,CASSYGGAYGYTF
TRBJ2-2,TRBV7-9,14,CASSPQGDTGELFF
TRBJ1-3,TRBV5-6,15,CASSYLDRSRNTIYF
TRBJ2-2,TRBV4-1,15,CASSQMSVNTGELFF
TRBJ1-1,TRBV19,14,CASSAGQINTEAFF
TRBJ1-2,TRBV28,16,CASSTDRGSTNYGYTF
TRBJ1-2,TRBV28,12,CASSQDNQGYTF
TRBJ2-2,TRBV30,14,CAWSRGRNTGELFF
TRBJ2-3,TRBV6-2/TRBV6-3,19,CASSYRGTSGGSRTDTQYF
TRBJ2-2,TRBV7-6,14,CASRTGLNTGELFF
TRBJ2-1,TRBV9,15,CASSVNWGTGQEKFF
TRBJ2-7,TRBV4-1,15,CASSQGKFGFREQYF
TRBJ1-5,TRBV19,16,CASSIPGTVSNQPQHF
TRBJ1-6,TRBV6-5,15,CASSRTTTYLGPLHF
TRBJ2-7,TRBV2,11,CASTRVDEQYF
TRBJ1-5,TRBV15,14,CATGSGHPGQPQHF
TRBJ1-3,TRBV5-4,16,CASSLEDPSSGNTIYF
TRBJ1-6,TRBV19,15,CASSFGGGHGSPLHF
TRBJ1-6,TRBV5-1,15,CASSGWTGSNSPLHF
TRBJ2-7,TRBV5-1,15,CASSLATDTIYEQYF
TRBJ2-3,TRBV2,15,CASREGPTPTDTQYF
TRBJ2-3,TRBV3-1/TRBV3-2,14,CASSQSRAGGTQYF
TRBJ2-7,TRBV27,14,CASVGTSGGYEQYF
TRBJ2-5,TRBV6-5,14,CASSLAGVRETQYF
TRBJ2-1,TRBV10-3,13,CAMADSLFNEQFF
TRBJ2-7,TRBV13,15,CASSPGGTSGYEQYF
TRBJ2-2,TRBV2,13,CASSGAATGELFF
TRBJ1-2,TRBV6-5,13,CASSPTEYVGYTF
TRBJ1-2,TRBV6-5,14,CASSRGRTDYGYTF
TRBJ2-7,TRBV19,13,CASSAQVRNEQYF
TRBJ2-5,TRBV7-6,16,CASSPHDRGKGETQYF
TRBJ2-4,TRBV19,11,CAGQGYGIQYF
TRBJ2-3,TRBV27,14,CASRQPSPPDTQYF
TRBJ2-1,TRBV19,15,CASRNSGGSYNEQFF
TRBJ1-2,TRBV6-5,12,CASPGQNYGYTF
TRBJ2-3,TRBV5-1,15,CASSSGDRFTDTQYF
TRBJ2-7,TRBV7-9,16,CASSLAGAGAHYEQYF
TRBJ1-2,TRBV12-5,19,CASGLVARGIEVANYGYTF
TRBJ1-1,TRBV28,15,CASNPPGQGVYEAFF
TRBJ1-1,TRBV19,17,CASSRITGDPGHTEAFF